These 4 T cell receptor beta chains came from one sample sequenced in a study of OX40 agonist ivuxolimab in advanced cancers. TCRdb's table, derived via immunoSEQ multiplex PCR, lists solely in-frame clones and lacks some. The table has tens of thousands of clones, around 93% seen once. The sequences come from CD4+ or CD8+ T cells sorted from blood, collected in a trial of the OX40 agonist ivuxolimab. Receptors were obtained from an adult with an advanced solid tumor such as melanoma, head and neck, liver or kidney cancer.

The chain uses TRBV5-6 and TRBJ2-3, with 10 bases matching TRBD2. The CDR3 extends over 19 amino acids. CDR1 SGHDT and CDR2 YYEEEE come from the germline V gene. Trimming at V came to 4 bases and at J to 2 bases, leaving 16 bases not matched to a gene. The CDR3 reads CASSRLPPLAGEFTDTQYF. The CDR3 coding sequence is TGTGCCAGCAGCCGCCTACCCCCGCTAGCGGGAGAGTTCACAGATACGCAGTATTTT. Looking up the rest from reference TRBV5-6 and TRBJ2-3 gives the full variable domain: DAGVTQSPTHLIKTRGQQVTLRCSPKSGHDTVSWYQQALGQGPQFIFQYYEEEERQRGNFPDRFSGHQFPNYSSELNVNALLLGDSALYLCASSRLPPLAGEFTDTQYFGPGTRLTVL.

DNA of the CDR3: TGTGCCAGCAGTGATTCGACGGGACTAGCGGCCGCCTACGAGCAGTACTTC. The encoded protein is CASSDSTGLAAAYEQYF. The chain links TRBV2 to TRBJ2-7; 11 positions agree with TRBD2. The CDR3 loop spans 17 amino acids. The germline gives CDR1 SNHLY, CDR2 FYNNEI. V trimming: 3 bases; J trimming: 2 bases; junction bases outside the gene matches: 9.

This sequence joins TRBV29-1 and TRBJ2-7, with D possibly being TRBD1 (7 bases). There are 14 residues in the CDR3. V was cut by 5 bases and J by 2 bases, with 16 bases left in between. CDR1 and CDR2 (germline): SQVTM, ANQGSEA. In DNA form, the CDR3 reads TGCAGCGTTCGGGTGGGCAGGGGGGCCTACGAGCAGTACTTC. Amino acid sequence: CSVRVGRGAYEQYF.

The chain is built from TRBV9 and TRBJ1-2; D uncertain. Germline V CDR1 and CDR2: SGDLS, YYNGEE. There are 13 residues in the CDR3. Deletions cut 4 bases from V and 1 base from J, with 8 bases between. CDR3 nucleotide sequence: TGTGCCAGCAGCAAAGACGGTAACTATGGCTACACCTTC. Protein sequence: CASSKDGNYGYTF.